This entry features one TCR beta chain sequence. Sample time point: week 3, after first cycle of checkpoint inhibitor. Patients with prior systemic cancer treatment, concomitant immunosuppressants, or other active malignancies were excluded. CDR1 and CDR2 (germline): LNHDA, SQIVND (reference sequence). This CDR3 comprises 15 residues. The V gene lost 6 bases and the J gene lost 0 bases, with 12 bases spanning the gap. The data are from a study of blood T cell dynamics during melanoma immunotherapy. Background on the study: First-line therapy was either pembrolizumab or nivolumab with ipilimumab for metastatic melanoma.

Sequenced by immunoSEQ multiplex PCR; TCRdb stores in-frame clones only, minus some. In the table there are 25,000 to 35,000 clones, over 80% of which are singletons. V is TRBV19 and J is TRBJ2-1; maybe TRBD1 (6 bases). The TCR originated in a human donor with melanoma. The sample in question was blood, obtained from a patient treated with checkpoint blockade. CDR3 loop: CASSPDRSSYNEQFF. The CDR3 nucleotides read TGTGCCAGTAGCCCCGACAGGAGCTCCTACAATGAGCAGTTCTTC.